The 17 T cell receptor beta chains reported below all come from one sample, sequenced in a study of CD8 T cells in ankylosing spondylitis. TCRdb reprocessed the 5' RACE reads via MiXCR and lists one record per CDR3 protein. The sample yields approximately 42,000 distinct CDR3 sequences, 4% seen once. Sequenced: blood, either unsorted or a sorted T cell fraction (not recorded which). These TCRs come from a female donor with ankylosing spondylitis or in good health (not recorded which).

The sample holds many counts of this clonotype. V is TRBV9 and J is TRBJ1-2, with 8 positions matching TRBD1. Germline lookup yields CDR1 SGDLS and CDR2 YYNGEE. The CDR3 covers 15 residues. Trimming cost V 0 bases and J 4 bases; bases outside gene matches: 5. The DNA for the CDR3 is TGTGCCAGCAGCGTAGCGACAGGGGATGTCTATGGCTACACCTTC. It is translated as CASSVATGDVYGYTF.

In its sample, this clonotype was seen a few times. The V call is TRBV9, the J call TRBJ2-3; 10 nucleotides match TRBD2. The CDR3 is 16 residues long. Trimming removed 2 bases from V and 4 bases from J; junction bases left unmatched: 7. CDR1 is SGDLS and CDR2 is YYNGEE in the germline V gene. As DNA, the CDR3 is TGTGCCAGCAGCGTTCTCGCTAGCGGGGGAGCAGATACGCAGTATTTT. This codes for CASSVLASGGADTQYF.

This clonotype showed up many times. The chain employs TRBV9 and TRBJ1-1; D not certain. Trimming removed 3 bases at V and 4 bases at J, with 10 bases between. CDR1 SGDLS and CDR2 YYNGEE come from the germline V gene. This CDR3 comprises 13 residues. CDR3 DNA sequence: TGTGCCAGCAGCGGGGTTCTCGGCACTGAAGCTTTCTTT. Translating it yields CASSGVLGTEAFF.

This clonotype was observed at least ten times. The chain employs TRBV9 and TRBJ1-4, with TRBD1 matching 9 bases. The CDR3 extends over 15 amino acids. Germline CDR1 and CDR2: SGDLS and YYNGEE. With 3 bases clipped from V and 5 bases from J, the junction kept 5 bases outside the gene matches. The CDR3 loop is CASSGSGTGNEKLFF. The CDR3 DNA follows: TGTGCCAGCAGCGGTTCCGGGACAGGGAATGAAAAACTGTTTTTT.

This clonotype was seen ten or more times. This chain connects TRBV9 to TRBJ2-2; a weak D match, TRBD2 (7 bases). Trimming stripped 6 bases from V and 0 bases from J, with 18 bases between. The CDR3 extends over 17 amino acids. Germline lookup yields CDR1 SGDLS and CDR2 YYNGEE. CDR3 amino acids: CASTSRGAISNTGELFF. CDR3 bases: TGTGCCAGCACCTCCCGGGGGGCCATCTCGAACACCGGGGAGCTGTTTTTT.

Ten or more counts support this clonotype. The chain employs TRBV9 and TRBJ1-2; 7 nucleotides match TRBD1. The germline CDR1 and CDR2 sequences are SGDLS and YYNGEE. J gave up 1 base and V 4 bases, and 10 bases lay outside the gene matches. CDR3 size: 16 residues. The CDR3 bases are TGTGCCAGCAGCTACCCAGGGACAGACCTTAACTATGGCTACACCTTC. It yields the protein CASSYPGTDLNYGYTF. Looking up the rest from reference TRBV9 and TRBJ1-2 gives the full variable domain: DSGVTQTPKHLITATGQRVTLRCSPRSGDLSVYWYQQSLDQGLQFLIQYYNGEERAKGNILERFSAQQFPDLHSELNLSSLELGDSALYFCASSYPGTDLNYGYTFGSGTRLTVV.

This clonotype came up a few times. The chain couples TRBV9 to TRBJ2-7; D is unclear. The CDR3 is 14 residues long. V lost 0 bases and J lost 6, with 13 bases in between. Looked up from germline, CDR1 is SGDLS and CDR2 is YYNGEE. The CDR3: CASSVGVEPLEQYF. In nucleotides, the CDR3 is TGTGCCAGCAGCGTAGGGGTCGAGCCTCTCGAGCAGTACTTC.

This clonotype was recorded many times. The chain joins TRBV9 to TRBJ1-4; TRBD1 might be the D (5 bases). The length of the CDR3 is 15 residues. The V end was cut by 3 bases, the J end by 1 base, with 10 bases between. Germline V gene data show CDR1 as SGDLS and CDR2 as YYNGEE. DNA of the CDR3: TGTGCCAGCAGCGCCTCGGGGGGAACTAATGAAAAACTGTTTTTT. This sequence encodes CASSASGGTNEKLFF.

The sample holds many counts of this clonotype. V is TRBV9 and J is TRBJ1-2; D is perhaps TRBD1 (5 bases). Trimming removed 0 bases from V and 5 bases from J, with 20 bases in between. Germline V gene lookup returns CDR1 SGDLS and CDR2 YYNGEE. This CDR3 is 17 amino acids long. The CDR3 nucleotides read TGTGCCAGCAGCGTAGATTTCAGGGTAATTTCGAAATATGGCTACACCTTC. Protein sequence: CASSVDFRVISKYGYTF. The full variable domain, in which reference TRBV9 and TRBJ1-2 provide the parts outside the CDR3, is DSGVTQTPKHLITATGQRVTLRCSPRSGDLSVYWYQQSLDQGLQFLIQYYNGEERAKGNILERFSAQQFPDLHSELNLSSLELGDSALYFCASSVDFRVISKYGYTFGSGTRLTVV.

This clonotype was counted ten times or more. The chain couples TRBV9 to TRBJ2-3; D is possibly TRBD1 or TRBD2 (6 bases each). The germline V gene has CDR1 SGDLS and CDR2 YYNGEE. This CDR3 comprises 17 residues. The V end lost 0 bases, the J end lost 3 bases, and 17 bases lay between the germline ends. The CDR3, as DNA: TGTGCCAGCAGCGTAGACTGGGGGGCCATCGGGACAGATACGCAGTATTTT. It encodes CASSVDWGAIGTDTQYF.

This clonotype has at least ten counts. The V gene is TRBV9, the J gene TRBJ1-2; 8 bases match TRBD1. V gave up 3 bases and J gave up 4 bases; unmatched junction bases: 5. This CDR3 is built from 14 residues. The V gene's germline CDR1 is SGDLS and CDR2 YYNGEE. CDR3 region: CASSAGQGSYGYTF. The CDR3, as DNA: TGTGCCAGCAGCGCTGGACAGGGAAGCTATGGCTACACCTTC.

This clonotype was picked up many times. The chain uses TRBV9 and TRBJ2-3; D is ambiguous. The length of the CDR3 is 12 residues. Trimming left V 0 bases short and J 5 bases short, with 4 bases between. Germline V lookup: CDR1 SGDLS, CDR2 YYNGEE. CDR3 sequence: CASSVDVDTQYF. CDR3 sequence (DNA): TGTGCCAGCAGCGTAGACGTAGATACGCAGTATTTT.

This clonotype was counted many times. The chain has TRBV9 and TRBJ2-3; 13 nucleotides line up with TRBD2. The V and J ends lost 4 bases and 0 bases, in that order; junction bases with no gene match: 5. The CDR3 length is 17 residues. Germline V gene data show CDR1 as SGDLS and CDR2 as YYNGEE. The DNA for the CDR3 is TGTGCCAGCAGCTTCGGACTAGCGGGAGCAAGCACAGATACGCAGTATTTT. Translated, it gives CASSFGLAGASTDTQYF.

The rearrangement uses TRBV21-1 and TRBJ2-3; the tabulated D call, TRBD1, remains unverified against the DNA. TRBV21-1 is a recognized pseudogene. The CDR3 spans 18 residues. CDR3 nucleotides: TGTGCCAGCAGCTTCTCCTTACGGGACACGCCTAAGCCAGATACGCAGTATTTT. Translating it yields CASSFSLRDTPKPDTQYF.

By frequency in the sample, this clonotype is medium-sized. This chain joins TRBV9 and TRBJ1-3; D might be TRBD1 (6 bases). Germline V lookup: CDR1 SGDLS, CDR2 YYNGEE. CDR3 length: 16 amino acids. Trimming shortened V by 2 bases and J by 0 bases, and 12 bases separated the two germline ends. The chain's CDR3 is CASSVQSGASGNTIYF. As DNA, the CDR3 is TGTGCCAGCAGCGTGCAGTCAGGGGCCTCTGGAAACACCATATATTTT.

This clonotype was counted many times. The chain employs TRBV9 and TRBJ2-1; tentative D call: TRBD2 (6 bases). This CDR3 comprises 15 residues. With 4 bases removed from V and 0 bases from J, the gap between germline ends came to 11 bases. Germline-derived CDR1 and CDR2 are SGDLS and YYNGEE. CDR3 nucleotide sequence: TGTGCCAGCAGCAGGGACTTAGCCTCCTACAATGAGCAGTTCTTC. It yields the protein CASSRDLASYNEQFF.

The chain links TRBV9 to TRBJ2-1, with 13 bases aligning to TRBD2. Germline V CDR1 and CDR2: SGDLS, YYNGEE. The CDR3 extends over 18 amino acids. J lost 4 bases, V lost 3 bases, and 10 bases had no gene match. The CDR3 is CASSDPRTSGGSYNEQFF. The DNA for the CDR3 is TGTGCCAGCAGCGACCCACGGACTAGCGGGGGCTCATACAATGAGCAGTTCTTC.